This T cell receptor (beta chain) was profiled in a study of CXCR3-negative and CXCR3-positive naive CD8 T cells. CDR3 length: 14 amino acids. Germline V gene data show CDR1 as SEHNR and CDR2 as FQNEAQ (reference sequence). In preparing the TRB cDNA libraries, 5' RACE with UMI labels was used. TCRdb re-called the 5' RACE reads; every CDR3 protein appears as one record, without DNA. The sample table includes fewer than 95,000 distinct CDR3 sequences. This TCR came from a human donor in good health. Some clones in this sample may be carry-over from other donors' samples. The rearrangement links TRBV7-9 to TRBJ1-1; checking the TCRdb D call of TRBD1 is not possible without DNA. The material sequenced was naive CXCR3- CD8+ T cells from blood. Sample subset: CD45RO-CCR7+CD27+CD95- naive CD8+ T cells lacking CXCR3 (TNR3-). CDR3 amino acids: CASSLTDSYTEAFF.